Listed here is a single T cell receptor (beta chain). Its target is unknown. The assay was immunoSEQ multiplex PCR, and TCRdb's table has in-frame clones only and misses some. The sample shows 150,000 to 200,000 clones, over 80% of them seen only once. The sample comes from a study of cytomegalovirus exposure and HLA in healthy donors. Across the study: A subsequent analysis reported that the 100 to 150 validation repertoires were produced on the same platform that had also been used for the roughly 700 first-cohort repertoires.

Regarding the study as a whole: Cytomegalovirus association was listed for about 150 TCR beta chains. Despite most TCR sequences being rare, some public TCRs occurred in many donors.

Germline loops: CDR1 GTSNPN, CDR2 SVGIG (reference sequence). The CDR3 is made up of 13 amino acids. V lost 2 bases to trimming and J lost 1 base, with 7 bases between them. This chain connects TRBV30 to TRBJ2-3; D not resolved. The specimen was PBMCs. This receptor was obtained from a man younger than 45 in good health and CMV-seropositive. The CDR3 loop is CAWSLQRTDTQYF. The CDR3 DNA sequence: TGTGCCTGGAGTTTACAGCGCACAGATACGCAGTATTTT.